The entry that follows covers one T cell receptor beta chain sequence. These data are taken from a study of blood T cell repertoires in COVID-19. Looking at the study overall: Specimens from acute and convalescent COVID-19 originated in the United States, Italy and Spain. The cDNA or gDNA used as material had been derived from T cells, B-cell-depleted T cells, or PBMCs.

Per the study methods: The authors estimated nucleated cell counts from reference gene primer amplification. This table comes from immunoSEQ multiplex PCR, and its TCRdb copy is limited to in-frame clones, with some not included. V, J and clone size derive from that table, while D and trimming were established from the DNA sequence. The sample carries 150,000 to 200,000 clones, about 80% recorded once. Germline V gene data show CDR1 as SGHDN and CDR2 as FVKESK. The CDR3 totals 14 residues. V was clipped by 9 bases and J by 5 bases; unmatched bases: 7. The receptor was derived from a man aged 70 or older with active or convalescent COVID-19. Sequenced: peripheral blood. The chain uses TRBV14 and TRBJ2-3, with TRBD2 matching 11 bases. CDR3 DNA sequence: TGTGCCAGTCAACTAGCGGGAGTGAGAGATACGCAGTATTTT. Encoded protein: CASQLAGVRDTQYF. The whole variable domain, filled in from reference TRBV14 and TRBJ2-3, reads EAGVTQFPSHSVIEKGQTVTLRCDPISGHDNLYWYRRVMGKEIKFLLHFVKESKQDESGMPNNRFLAERTGGTYSTLKVQPAELEDSGVYFCASQLAGVRDTQYFGPGTRLTVL.